The sequence of this T cell receptor (beta chain) was determined in a study of T cells after yellow fever vaccination. In regard to this clonotype: Its antigen remains unidentified.

TCR cDNA, made by 5'RACE template switching, carried an added universal primer site and UMIs. TCRdb reprocessed the 5' RACE reads with MiXCR, giving one entry per CDR3 protein. The sample consists of approximately 550,000 distinct CDR3 sequences, 15% to 20% of them appearing once. Germline CDR1 reads DFQATT; CDR2 reads SNEGSKA (reference sequence). The CDR3 runs 18 residues. The V segment lost 5 bases and the J segment 3 bases; nucleotides outside the gene matches: 15. Study results and limitations: High-abundance clonotypes from the bulk population could contaminate FACS-sorted repertoires. Peaking faster, on day 5 versus 15, the secondary response was nonetheless weaker. CD4 and CD8 compartments shared a small share of clonotypes.

The TCR was taken from a man under 40 who received the YFV17D yellow fever vaccine. The V gene is TRBV20-1, the J gene TRBJ2-3; 12 bases fit TRBD2. The material was PBMCs, obtained 15 days after the yellow fever booster vaccination. Here the CDR3 DNA reads TGCAGTGCTTCCTCCATTGTCCAGACTAGCGGGAGTACAGATACGCAGTATTTT. Amino acids: CSASSIVQTSGSTDTQYF.